Below, 11 T cell receptor beta chains from the same sample are listed, as sequenced in a study of blood T cell repertoires in COVID-19. The data were produced by immunoSEQ multiplex PCR, yet TCRdb's version contains in-frame clones alone and is incomplete. The sample holds approximately 170,000 clones, over 75% seen once. What was sequenced was peripheral blood. The receptors were gathered from a man in his 60s with active or convalescent COVID-19.

The chain links TRBV7-2 to TRBJ2-1, with D tentatively TRBD2 (6 bases). Per germline, CDR1 SGHTA and CDR2 FQGNSA. This CDR3 is built from 14 residues. Trimming shortened V by 6 bases and J by 10 bases, and 19 bases separated the two germline ends. The CDR3 sequence is CASRGTTRRMEQFF. The CDR3, as DNA: TGTGCCAGCAGAGGGACGACTAGACGAATGGAGCAGTTCTTC.

This sequence joins TRBV28 and TRBJ1-3, with D possibly matching TRBD1 (5 bases). This CDR3 has 14 amino acids. V gave up 6 bases and J gave up 0 bases, with 9 bases separating them. Germline-derived CDR1 and CDR2 are MDHEN and SYDVKM. As DNA, the CDR3 is TGTGCCAGCAGGGGGCGGCCCTCTGGAAACACCATATATTTT. Encoded protein: CASRGRPSGNTIYF.

CDR3 in amino acids: CASSLVQGARNSPLHF. For the CDR3, the DNA is TGTGCCAGCAGCTTAGTACAGGGGGCGCGGAATTCACCCCTCCACTTT. The V and J genes are TRBV11-2 and TRBJ1-6, with 9 bases aligning to TRBD1. Germline CDR1 is SGHAT and CDR2 is FQNNGV. This CDR3 contains 16 residues. With V trimmed by 1 base and J by 7 bases, 5 bases remained unmatched.

This clone was recorded once. The V gene is TRBV5-6, the J gene TRBJ1-3, with TRBD1 identical over 9 bases. The CDR3 runs 14 residues. Germline trimming cut 4 bases from V and 7 bases from J; bases unmatched to any gene: 6. CDR1 SGHDT and CDR2 YYEEEE come from the germline V gene. CDR3 sequence (DNA): TGTGCCAGCAGCCGGGACAGGGTTACGAACACCATATATTTT. It specifies CASSRDRVTNTIYF.

This clone was recorded only once. The CDR3 region is CASSYARDRGVGGYTF. The CDR3 DNA reads TGTGCCAGCAGTTACGCAAGGGACAGGGGTGTCGGTGGCTACACCTTC. The rearrangement links TRBV6-6 to TRBJ1-2; 10 bases are shared with TRBD1. The germline CDR1 and CDR2 sequences are MNHNY and SVGAGI (reference sequence). The CDR3 runs 16 residues. The V segment lost 2 bases and the J segment 7 bases; nucleotides outside the gene matches: 10.

The chain combines TRBV7-4 with TRBJ1-5; tentatively, D is TRBD1 (5 bases). The V gene's germline CDR1 is SGHVT and CDR2 SQSDAQ. There are 17 residues in the CDR3. The ends were cut back, 1 base at V and 2 bases at J, with 15 bases in the middle. CDR3 sequence: CASSLEKTVERNQPQHF. DNA of the CDR3: TGTGCCAGCAGCTTAGAAAAGACAGTGGAACGCAATCAGCCCCAGCATTTT.

The chain carries TRBV5-1 and TRBJ2-1; D call uncertain. V lost 4 bases to trimming and J lost 1 base, with 9 bases between them. The CDR3 consists of 14 residues. Per the germline V gene, CDR1 is SGHRS and CDR2 is YFSETQ. CDR3 sequence (DNA): TGCGCCAGCAGCCCCGAGGTATCCTACAATGAGCAGTTCTTC. As protein: CASSPEVSYNEQFF.

The chain is built from TRBV7-9 and TRBJ2-2; 7 bases align to TRBD1. The germline V gene has CDR1 SEHNR and CDR2 FQNEAQ (reference sequence). With 5 bases clipped from V and 4 bases from J, the junction kept 10 bases outside the gene matches. The CDR3 has 16 residues. CDR3 bases: TGTGCCAGCAGCACTCAACAGGGGTCGTTCACCGGGGAGCTGTTTTTT. Protein: CASSTQQGSFTGELFF. Full variable domain (outside the CDR3, taken from reference TRBV7-9 and TRBJ2-2): DTGVSQNPRHKITKRGQNVTFRCDPISEHNRLYWYRQTLGQGPEFLTYFQNEAQLEKSRLLSDRFSAERPKGSFSTLEIQRTEQGDSAMYLCASSTQQGSFTGELFFGEGSRLTVL.

The CDR3 sequence is CASRTGLNEKLFF. CDR3 in DNA: TGTGCCAGCAGGACAGGGTTGAATGAAAAACTGTTTTTT. The chain carries TRBV6-6 and TRBJ1-4; the match to TRBD1 covers 7 bases. CDR1 is MNHNY and CDR2 is SVGAGI in the germline V gene (reference sequence). The CDR3 totals 13 residues. J gave up 5 bases and V 6 bases, and 3 bases lay outside the gene matches.

This chain links TRBV6-5 with TRBJ1-4; D uncertain. Germline CDR1 MNHEY, CDR2 SVGAGI. V shed 0 bases and J shed 7 bases, with 12 bases lying between them. The CDR3 has 15 residues. CDR3 nucleotides: TGTGCCAGCAGTTACTCGGAGGGTGCTGGTGAAAAACTGTTTTTT. This codes for CASSYSEGAGEKLFF.

Of note for this clone: A junction boundary mismatches the germline segment, possibly from a read error. DNA for the CDR3: TGTGCCAGCAGTGAAGCGCCGGGATTTCCCATACACTTT. It codes for CASSEAPGFPIHF. V is TRBV6-1 and J is TRBJ2-3; D is possibly TRBD2 (5 bases). CDR1 is MNHNS and CDR2 is SASEGT in the germline V gene. CDR3 length: 13 residues.